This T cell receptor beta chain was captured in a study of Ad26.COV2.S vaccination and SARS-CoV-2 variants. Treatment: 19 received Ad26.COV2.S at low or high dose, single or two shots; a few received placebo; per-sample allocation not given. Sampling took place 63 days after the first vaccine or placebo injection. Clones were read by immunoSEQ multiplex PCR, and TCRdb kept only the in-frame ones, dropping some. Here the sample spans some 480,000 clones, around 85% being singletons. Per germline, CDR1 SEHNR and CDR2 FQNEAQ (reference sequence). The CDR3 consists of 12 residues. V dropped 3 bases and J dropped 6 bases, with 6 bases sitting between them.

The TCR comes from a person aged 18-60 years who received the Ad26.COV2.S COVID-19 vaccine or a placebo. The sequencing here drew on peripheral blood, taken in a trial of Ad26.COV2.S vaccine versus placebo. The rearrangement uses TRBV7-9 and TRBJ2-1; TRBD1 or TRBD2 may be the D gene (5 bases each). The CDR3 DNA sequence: TGTGCCAGCAGCTTCGGGACCAATGAGCAGTTCTTC. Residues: CASSFGTNEQFF.